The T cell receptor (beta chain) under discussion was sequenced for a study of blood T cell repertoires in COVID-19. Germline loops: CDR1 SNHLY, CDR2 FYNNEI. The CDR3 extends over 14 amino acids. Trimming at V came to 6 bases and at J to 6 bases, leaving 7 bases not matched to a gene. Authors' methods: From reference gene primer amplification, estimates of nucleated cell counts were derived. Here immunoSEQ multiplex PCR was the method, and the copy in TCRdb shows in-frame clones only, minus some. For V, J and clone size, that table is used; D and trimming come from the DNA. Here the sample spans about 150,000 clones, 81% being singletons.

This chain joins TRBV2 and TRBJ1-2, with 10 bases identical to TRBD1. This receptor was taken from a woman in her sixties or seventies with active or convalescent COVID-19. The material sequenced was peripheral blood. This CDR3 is CASRGQGLMDGYTF. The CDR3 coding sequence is TGTGCCAGCAGGGGACAGGGGTTGATGGATGGCTACACCTTC.